The clone carrying this TCR beta chain has a count of ten or more. Its antigen is still unknown. The V gene lost 3 bases and the J gene lost 1 base, with 9 bases spanning the gap. The CDR3 covers 15 residues. CDR1 MDHEN and CDR2 SYDVKM come from the germline V gene. Researchers took RNA transcripts and amplified the TCR beta CDR3 regions from them. HTBI primers were the set used in a first-round RT-PCR of the TCR CDR3. TCRdb used MiXCR to reprocess the multiplex PCR reads, holding one entry per CDR3 protein. The sample comprises hundreds of thousands of distinct CDR3 sequences, about 17% of which are singletons, and less than 4.5% rests with the top ten. Hyperthyroidism patients were newly diagnosed, had disease duration under 2 months, and were aged 18 to 65 years. Clinical symptoms, serum thyroxine and TRAb, thyroid ultrasound and orbital computed tomography together formed the diagnostic basis. The data derive from a study of T cells in Graves' hyperthyroidism and ophthalmopathy. Broader study findings: Ophthalmopathy stood apart from stable hyperthyroidism in a 13 V-J model.

Sequenced: blood. The J gene is TRBJ2-2, the V gene TRBV28; D is undetermined. The source is a woman aged 25-40 years with Graves' hyperthyroidism. CDR3: CASSLVTRNTGELFF. CDR3 DNA sequence: TGTGCCAGCAGTTTGGTGACACGGAACACCGGGGAGCTGTTTTTT.